These 22 T cell receptor beta chains share one sample of origin, sequenced in a study of blood T cell repertoires in COVID-19. TCRdb's table, derived via immunoSEQ multiplex PCR, lists solely in-frame clones and lacks some. The top ten hold about 11% of the sample, which has roughly 180,000 clones, 75% to 85% seen once. Sequencing used peripheral blood. The receptors shown here come from a middle-aged woman with COVID-19, enrolled during active disease.

V gene TRBV2 combines with J gene TRBJ1-6; D possibly corresponds to TRBD1 (5 bases). Trimming shortened V by 2 bases and J by 3 bases, and 8 bases separated the two germline ends. The CDR3 is made up of 15 amino acids. CDR1 is SNHLY and CDR2 is FYNNEI in the germline V gene. CDR3 amino acids: CASSEKGLYNSPLHF. Written as DNA, the CDR3 is TGTGCCAGCAGTGAAAAGGGGCTCTATAATTCACCCCTCCACTTT.

This chain connects TRBV7-2 to TRBJ2-7; no reliable D call. Trimming shortened V by 0 bases and J by 1 base, and 10 bases separated the two germline ends. The germline V gene has CDR1 SGHTA and CDR2 FQGNSA. The CDR3 runs 15 residues. Here the CDR3 reads CASSLAPGRSYEQYF. CDR3 sequence (DNA): TGTGCCAGCAGCTTAGCGCCTGGCAGATCCTACGAGCAGTACTTC. The variable domain in full, with the rest retrieved from reference TRBV7-2 and TRBJ2-7, is GAGVSQSPSNKVTEKGKDVELRCDPISGHTALYWYRQSLGQGLEFLIYFQGNSAPDKSGLPSDRFSAERTGGSVSTLTIQRTQQEDSAVYLCASSLAPGRSYEQYFGPGTRLTVT.

The chain couples TRBV19 to TRBJ2-2; 9 nucleotides line up with TRBD2. Germline assignment: CDR1 LNHDA and CDR2 SQIVND (reference sequence). V shed 2 bases and J 6 bases; nucleotides not matched to a gene: 4. CDR3 size: 15 residues. CDR3 in DNA: TGTGCCAGTAGTATACGCGGGAGGGCCGCCGGGGAGCTGTTTTTT. Protein product: CASSIRGRAAGELFF.

The chain links TRBV6-1 to TRBJ1-1, with 7 bases fitting TRBD1. The trim removed 1 base at V and 2 bases at J, leaving 1 base unmatched. The CDR3 contains 14 residues. Looked up from germline, CDR1 is MNHNS and CDR2 is SASEGT. The DNA of the CDR3 is TGTGCCAGCAGTGAAGGGACAGGCAACACTGAAGCTTTCTTT. Its protein product is CASSEGTGNTEAFF.

J is TRBJ2-7 and V is TRBV7-8; 9 nucleotides agree with TRBD1. This CDR3 spans 17 amino acids. The V segment lost 5 bases and the J segment 5 bases; nucleotides outside the gene matches: 16. CDR1 SGHVS and CDR2 FQNEAQ come from the germline V gene. CDR3: CASSPKPRDRALDEQYV. The CDR3 DNA sequence: TGTGCCAGCAGCCCCAAGCCCCGGGACAGGGCCCTCGACGAGCAGTACGTC.

CDR3 amino acids: CASSSSGGYNEQFF. CDR3 DNA sequence: TGTGCCAGCAGCTCCTCGGGGGGGTACAATGAGCAGTTCTTC. V usage is TRBV9 and J usage is TRBJ2-1; TRBD2 matches at 8 bases. The CDR3 has 14 residues. V shed 4 bases, J shed 4 bases, and the junction held 4 bases outside the gene matches. CDR1 SGDLS and CDR2 YYNGEE come from the germline V gene.

The rearrangement uses TRBV7-9 and TRBJ1-2; 10 bases agree with TRBD1. J lost 4 bases, V lost 5 bases, and 16 bases had no gene match. CDR3 length: 18 amino acids. Per germline, CDR1 SEHNR and CDR2 FQNEAQ (reference sequence). The CDR3 reads CASSPSTPGQGRVYGYTF. The CDR3 region has the DNA TGTGCCAGCAGCCCCTCCACACCGGGACAGGGGAGGGTCTATGGCTACACCTTC.

The CDR3 region has the DNA TGTGCCAGCAGCCAACGACTTACAGGGTCCTATGGCTACACCTTC. Translating it yields CASSQRLTGSYGYTF. The chain is built from TRBV14 and TRBJ1-2, with D possibly being TRBD1 (6 bases). V was shortened by 2 bases and J by 4 bases, with 14 bases between the two germline ends. Germline CDR1 and CDR2: SGHDN and FVKESK. This CDR3 has 15 residues.

This sequence joins TRBV6-6 and TRBJ1-4, with D possibly being TRBD1 (5 bases). Germline V gene lookup returns CDR1 MNHNY and CDR2 SVGAGI (reference sequence). The CDR3 is 15 residues long. V dropped 2 bases and J dropped 3 bases, with 10 bases sitting between them. CDR3 DNA sequence: TGTGCCAGCAGTTACAGGGGATTACCTAATGAAAAACTGTTTTTT. This codes for CASSYRGLPNEKLFF.

The rearrangement uses TRBV18 and TRBJ2-1; tentatively, D is TRBD2 (6 bases). Trimming took off 3 bases at V and 4 bases at J, with 16 bases between the two ends. From germline, CDR1 is KGHSH and CDR2 LQKENI. CDR3 length equals 16 residues. CDR3 coding DNA: TGTGCCAGCTCACCCTTCGGTGGGGGGATATACAATGAGCAGTTCTTC. Its translation is CASSPFGGGIYNEQFF. The full variable domain, its missing parts supplied by reference TRBV18 and TRBJ2-1, is NAGVMQNPRHLVRRRGQEARLRCSPMKGHSHVYWYRQLPEEGLKFMVYLQKENIIDESGMPKERFSAEFPKEGPSILRIQQVVRGDSAAYFCASSPFGGGIYNEQFFGPGTRLTVL.

The chain combines TRBV9 with TRBJ1-2; the match to TRBD1 covers 10 bases. The CDR3 runs to 14 residues. CDR1 and CDR2 from the germline V gene are SGDLS and YYNGEE. The trim removed 4 bases at V and 8 bases at J, leaving 8 bases unmatched. CDR3 nucleotides: TGTGCCAGCAGCACCCCCGGGACAGGGGTAGGCTACACCTTC. Its protein is CASSTPGTGVGYTF.

The V and J genes are TRBV11-2 and TRBJ2-7; D perhaps matches TRBD2 (6 bases). Trimming removed 5 bases at V and 6 bases at J, with 17 bases between. CDR1 is SGHAT and CDR2 is FQNNGV in the germline V gene. The length of the CDR3 is 14 residues. Here the CDR3 DNA reads TGTGCCAGCAGCCCCGGGACTGTTGGTTTCGAGCAGTACTTC. It yields the protein CASSPGTVGFEQYF.

This clone qualifies as medium-sized. V is TRBV5-1 and J is TRBJ1-1, with D tentatively TRBD1 (6 bases). The CDR3 has 15 residues. The germline V and J ends were trimmed by 1 base and 1 base, with 11 bases remaining between them. Germline loops: CDR1 SGHRS, CDR2 YFSETQ. The CDR3 DNA reads TGCGCCAGCAGCTTGCCCGGGGGGGCGAACACTGAAGCTTTCTTT. Its protein product is CASSLPGGANTEAFF.

The chain has TRBV5-1 and TRBJ2-3; 7 bases are a match to TRBD1. After removal of 5 bases from V and 0 bases from J, the junction contained 3 bases not matched to a gene. CDR1 SGHRS and CDR2 YFSETQ come from the germline V gene. This CDR3 has 14 amino acids. CDR3 protein: CASSPGQSTDTQYF. In nucleotides, the CDR3 is TGCGCCAGCAGTCCGGGACAGAGCACAGATACGCAGTATTTT.

The chain has TRBV12-5 and TRBJ1-1; maybe TRBD1 (5 bases). CDR3 length: 15 amino acids. V lost 0 bases to trimming and J lost 5 bases, with 13 bases between them. Germline V gene lookup returns CDR1 LGHNT and CDR2 FRNRAP. The CDR3 bases are TGTGCTAGTGGTTTGGTGGGACCGGGGGGGACTGAAGCTTTCTTT. This gives the protein CASGLVGPGGTEAFF.

This clone came up a few times. The rearrangement joins TRBV7-9 to TRBJ2-2; D gene unclear. Looked up from germline, CDR1 is SEHNR and CDR2 is FQNEAQ (reference sequence). CDR3 length: 13 residues. With 7 bases removed from V and 4 bases from J, the gap between germline ends came to 10 bases. CDR3 coding DNA: TGTGCCAGCAACAAACCGAGCACCGGGGAGCTGTTTTTT. Amino acids: CASNKPSTGELFF.

V and J are TRBV18 and TRBJ2-7; TRBD1 matches at 7 bases. Per germline, CDR1 KGHSH and CDR2 LQKENI. The CDR3 totals 14 residues. The V segment lost 2 bases and the J segment 5 bases; nucleotides outside the gene matches: 6. The CDR3 loop reads CASSPFTGAHEQYF. DNA of the CDR3: TGTGCCAGCTCACCATTCACAGGGGCACACGAGCAGTACTTC.

The chain recombines TRBV5-1 with TRBJ2-5; D is undetermined. The germline V gene encodes CDR1 SGHRS and CDR2 YFSETQ. The CDR3 length is 15 residues. The V and J ends lost 4 bases and 3 bases respectively, with 16 bases between them. In DNA, the CDR3 is TGCGCCAGCAGCCCCATAGCACGGAGAGAAGAGACCCAGTACTTC. This encodes CASSPIARREETQYF.

The chain recombines TRBV4-1 with TRBJ1-5; possibly TRBD1 for D (6 bases). CDR3 size: 13 residues. Per the germline V gene, CDR1 is MGHRA and CDR2 is YSYEKL. V was clipped by 4 bases and J by 5 bases, with 9 bases between them. The CDR3 region has the DNA TGCGCCAGCAGCCCCGCAGGGGATCAGCCCCAGCATTTT. It encodes CASSPAGDQPQHF.

Here the CDR3 reads CASNLAGTGELFF. CDR3 nucleotide sequence: TGCGCCAGCAATCTAGCGGGGACCGGGGAGCTGTTTTTT. The gene calls are TRBV5-1 and TRBJ2-2; the match to TRBD2 covers 9 bases. CDR1 is SGHRS, CDR2 YFSETQ, per germline. V was clipped by 6 bases and J by 5 bases; unmatched bases: 2. This CDR3 region has 13 residues.

This chain connects TRBV29-1 to TRBJ2-5; D gene unclear. The CDR3 consists of 15 residues. V was trimmed by 4 bases and J by 2 bases, leaving 17 bases between them. CDR1 is SQVTM and CDR2 is ANQGSEA in the germline V gene. The CDR3 DNA reads TGCAGCGTTGGAACAAACGGGTTCGCACAAGAGACCCAGTACTTC. It encodes CSVGTNGFAQETQYF.

This clone appeared a single time. The chain uses TRBV7-6 and TRBJ2-7, with TRBD1 identical over 8 bases. V gave up 5 bases and J gave up 5 bases; unmatched junction bases: 8. This CDR3 is built from 14 residues. CDR1 and CDR2 (germline): SGHVS, FNYEAQ. CDR3 region: CASSLGQGSDEQYF. The DNA of the CDR3 is TGTGCCAGCAGCCTCGGACAGGGTTCGGACGAGCAGTACTTC.